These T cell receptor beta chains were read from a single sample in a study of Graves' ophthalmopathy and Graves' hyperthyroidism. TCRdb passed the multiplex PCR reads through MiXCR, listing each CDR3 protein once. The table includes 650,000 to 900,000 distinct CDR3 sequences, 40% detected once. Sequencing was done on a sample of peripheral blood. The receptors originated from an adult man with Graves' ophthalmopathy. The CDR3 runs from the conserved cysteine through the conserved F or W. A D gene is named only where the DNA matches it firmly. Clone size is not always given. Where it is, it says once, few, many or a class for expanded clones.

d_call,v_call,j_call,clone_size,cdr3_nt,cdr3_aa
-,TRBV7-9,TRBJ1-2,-,TGTGCCAGCAGCTTCGAAGGCTTGGACTATGGCTACACCTTC,CASSFEGLDYGYTF
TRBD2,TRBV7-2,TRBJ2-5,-,TGTGCCAGCAGCCCCCATGCTAGCGGGGGTCAAGAGACCCAGTACTTC,CASSPHASGGQETQYF
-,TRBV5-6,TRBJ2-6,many,TGTGCCAGCAGTCTCTTAGGCGGGGCCAACGTCCTGACTTTC,CASSLLGGANVLTF
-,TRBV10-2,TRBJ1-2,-,TGTGCCAGCAGCCAACTTACAGGAAGAGGGGACGGCTACACCTTC,CASSQLTGRGDGYTF
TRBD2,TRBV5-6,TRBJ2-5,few,TGTGCCAGCAGCTTTGTCGGGATTAGGACTAGCGGAAACCAACGCGAGACCCAGTACTTC,CASSFVGIRTSGNQRETQYF
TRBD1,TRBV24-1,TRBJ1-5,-,TGTGCCACCAGTGACCCAGGGGGTTTGGGCAATCAGCCCCAGCATTTT,CATSDPGGLGNQPQHF
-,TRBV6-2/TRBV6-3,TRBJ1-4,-,TGTGCCAGCAGTTACAGAGAAAATGGAAAACTGTTTTTT,CASSYRENGKLFF
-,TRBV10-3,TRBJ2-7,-,TGTGCCAGCAGTTACTATGGTGAGCAGTACTTC,CASSYYGEQYF
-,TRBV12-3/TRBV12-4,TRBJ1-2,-,TGTGCCAGCAGCCAAGGGTTGGGGGCAACAGAAGGCTACACCTTC,CASSQGLGATEGYTF
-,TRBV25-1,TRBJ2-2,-,TGTGCCAGGGGGCGAGGCACCGGGGAGCTGTTTTTT,CARGRGTGELFF
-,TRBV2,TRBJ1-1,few,TGTGCCAGCAGCCAAGGAACGAGACAACCGAACACTGAAGCTTTCTTT,CASSQGTRQPNTEAFF
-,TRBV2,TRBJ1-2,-,TGTGCCAGCAGCGCGGGGACTAGCGGGGCGGCTGGCTACACCTTC,CASSAGTSGAAGYTF
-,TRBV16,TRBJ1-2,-,TGTGCCAGCAGCCCCGAAGTAGTCCTGGTGAGCTATGGCTACACCTTC,CASSPEVVLVSYGYTF
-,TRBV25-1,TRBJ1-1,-,TGTGCCAGCAGCCCGGGAGGGAGCAACACTGAAGCTTTCTTT,CASSPGGSNTEAFF
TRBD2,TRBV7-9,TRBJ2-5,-,TGTGCCAGCAGCTTAGGTGGACTAGCCAGAGTAAAGTACCAAGAGACCCAGTACTTC,CASSLGGLARVKYQETQYF
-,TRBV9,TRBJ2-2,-,TGTGCCAGCAGCGTAGACACGATCCGGGACCGGGAGCTGTTTTTT,CASSVDTIRDRELFF
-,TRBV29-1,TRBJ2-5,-,TGCAGCTCCCCCCACGAGGGAAGGGACCCGTACCAAGAGACCCAGTACTTC,CSSPHEGRDPYQETQYF
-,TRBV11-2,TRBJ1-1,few,TGTGCCAGCAGCTTAGATCTTGCAGGAACGAAGAACACTGAAGCTTTCTTT,CASSLDLAGTKNTEAFF
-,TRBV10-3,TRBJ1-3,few,TGTGCCAGCAGTTACCCCGGACAGTCTGGAAACACCATATATTTT,CASSYPGQSGNTIYF
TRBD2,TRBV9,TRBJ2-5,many,TGTGCCAGCAGCGTAGGGGAGGGGAGCTGGACCCAGTACTTC,CASSVGEGSWTQYF
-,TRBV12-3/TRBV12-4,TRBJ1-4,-,TGTGCCAGCAGTTTAAGGGTTTCAGATGAAAAACTGTTTTTT,CASSLRVSDEKLFF
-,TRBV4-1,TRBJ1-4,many,TGCGCCAGCAGCCAGGAAGAAAAACTGTTTTTT,CASSQEEKLFF
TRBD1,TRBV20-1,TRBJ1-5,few,TGCAGTGCTAGAGATCCTTCAGGGGGGAATCAGCCCCAGCATTTT,CSARDPSGGNQPQHF
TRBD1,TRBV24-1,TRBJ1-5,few,TGTGCCAGCAGCACTACAGGGGGCGCTGGCAATCAGCCCCAGCATTTT,CASSTTGGAGNQPQHF
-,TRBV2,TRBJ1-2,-,TGTGCCAGCAGCAACCCCGGAGGAGGTTTTGATGGCTACACCTTC,CASSNPGGGFDGYTF
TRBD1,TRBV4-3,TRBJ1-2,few,TGCGCCAGCAGCCAAAGACAGGGGGAAGTCACCTTC,CASSQRQGEVTF
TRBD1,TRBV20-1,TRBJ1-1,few,TGCAGTGCTGTACAGGGGGCGCGGGGAGCTTTCTTT,CSAVQGARGAFF
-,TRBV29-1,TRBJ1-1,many,TGCAGCGTTGAAATGACAGAAAACACTGAAGCTTTCTTT,CSVEMTENTEAFF
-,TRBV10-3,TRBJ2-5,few,TGTGCCTGGAGTGTACTTGGCAGACAAGAGACCCAGTACTTC,CAWSVLGRQETQYF
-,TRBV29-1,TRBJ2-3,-,TGCAGCGTTGAAGTGGGGGGAGATACGCAGTATTTT,CSVEVGGDTQYF
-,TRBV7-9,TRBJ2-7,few,TGTGCCAGCAGCTCCTTTTCCGGAAACGAGCAGTACTTC,CASSSFSGNEQYF
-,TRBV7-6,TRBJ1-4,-,TGTGCCAGCAGCTTGGACGTAATCGGAAATGAAAAACTGTTTTTT,CASSLDVIGNEKLFF
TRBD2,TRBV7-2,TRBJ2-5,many,TGTGCCAGCAGCTTTAGCGGGGGGGTTAGGGAGACCCAGTACTTC,CASSFSGGVRETQYF
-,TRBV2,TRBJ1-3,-,TGTGCCAGCAGTGAACGGCTTATCACCGGAAACACCATATATTTT,CASSERLITGNTIYF
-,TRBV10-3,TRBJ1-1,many,TGTGCCAGCAGTCCGACACCCCGACAGCGGGGTAACACTGAAGCTTTCTTT,CASSPTPRQRGNTEAFF
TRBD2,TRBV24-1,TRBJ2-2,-,TGTGCCACCAGTGATTTGCGGGGGGGCGCGAACGGGGAGCTGTTTTTT,CATSDLRGGANGELFF
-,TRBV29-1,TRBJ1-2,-,TGCAGCGTGCTCCGAGGGACCAGTGGCTACACCTTC,CSVLRGTSGYTF
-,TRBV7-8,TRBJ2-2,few,TGTGCCAGCAGGCTTAGGAGCTTTCCGCAGCACACCGGGGAGCTGTTTTTT,CASRLRSFPQHTGELFF
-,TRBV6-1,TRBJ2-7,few,TGTGCCAGCAGTTTACAAGGGAAGCCCTACGAGCAGTACTTC,CASSLQGKPYEQYF
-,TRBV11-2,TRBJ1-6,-,TGTGCCAGCAGCTTCCACGTGGATAATTCACCCCTCCACTTT,CASSFHVDNSPLHF
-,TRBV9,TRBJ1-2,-,TGTGCCACCAGCGGGGACTTCGTTTATGGCTACACCTTC,CATSGDFVYGYTF
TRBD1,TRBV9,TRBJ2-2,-,TGTGCCAGCAGCGCTGTTGGGGGACAGGGGTCCGGGGAGCTGTTTTTT,CASSAVGGQGSGELFF
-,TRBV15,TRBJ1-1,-,TGTGCCACCAGCAGCTTACCCCAGTACACTGAAGCTTTCTTT,CATSSLPQYTEAFF
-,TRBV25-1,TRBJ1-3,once,TGTGCCAGCAGTGAACAGGGACGCGGCACCATATATTTT,CASSEQGRGTIYF
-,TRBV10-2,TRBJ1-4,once,TGCGCCAGCATGGGTCAGCTCCATGAAAAACTGTTTTTT,CASMGQLHEKLFF
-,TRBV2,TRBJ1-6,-,TGTGCCAGCCGGGGCCCCCTAATAAGGGATAATTCACCCCTCCACTTT,CASRGPLIRDNSPLHF
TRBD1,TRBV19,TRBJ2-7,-,TGTGCCAGTAGTATCAAGACAGGGGGTCCCTACTACGAGCAGTACTTC,CASSIKTGGPYYEQYF
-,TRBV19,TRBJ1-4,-,TGTGCCAGTAGTATATTAGGCCGGGATGAAAAACTGTTTTTT,CASSILGRDEKLFF
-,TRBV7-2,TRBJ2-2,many,TGTGCCAGCAGCTTAGGGGTTAGCCTCACCGGGGAGCTGTTTTTT,CASSLGVSLTGELFF
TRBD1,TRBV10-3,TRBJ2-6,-,TGTGCCATCAGTGCGGGACAGGAACGATCTGGGGCCAACGTCCTGACTTTC,CAISAGQERSGANVLTF
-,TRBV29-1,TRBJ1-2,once,TGCAGCGCCCACGGGGGGTATGGCTACACCTTC,CSAHGGYGYTF
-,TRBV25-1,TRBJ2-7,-,TGTGCCAGCAGTCAAGAGACAGCATTAAGTTACGAGCAGTACTTC,CASSQETALSYEQYF
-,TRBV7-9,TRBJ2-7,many,TGTGCCAGCAGCTTAGCGGTATCCTACGAGCAGTACTTC,CASSLAVSYEQYF
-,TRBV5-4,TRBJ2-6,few,TGTGCCAGCAGCCGGGGCTTGGGCAGCTCTGGGGCCAACGTCCTGACTTTC,CASSRGLGSSGANVLTF
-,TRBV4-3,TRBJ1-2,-,TGCGCCAGCAGCCAAGAATGGGGAAACTATGGCTACACCTTC,CASSQEWGNYGYTF